Sequencing of this T cell receptor beta chain was carried out in a study of PD-1 blockade in classical Hodgkin lymphoma. Libraries were prepared by immunoSEQ multiplex PCR; TCRdb keeps only in-frame clonotypes and omits some of them. The table includes roughly 25,000 clones, over 80% detected once. Comment on this clone: What it binds is not known.

The V gene's germline CDR1 is SQVTM and CDR2 ANQGSEA. V lost 4 bases to trimming and J lost 8 bases; unmatched junction nucleotides: 6. The CDR3 runs 13 residues. No patient escaped relapse after autologous stem cell transplantation, and brentuximab vedotin exposure varied. Negative selection with magnetic separation was used to purify CD4+ T cells from thawed PBMCs. Study-wide points: Complete responders' diversity at baseline resembled that of newly diagnosed patients. Patients starting nivolumab under 1 year after ASCT were excluded. Newly diagnosed patients reportedly trailed healthy donors in baseline TCR diversity. Repertoires differed for reasons still undefined, possibly disease activity or prior therapy.

The specimen was CD4+ T cells from blood, collected at baseline. The V call is TRBV29-1, the J call TRBJ1-4; TRBD1 matches 8 bases. The sequence was obtained from a human donor with classical Hodgkin lymphoma. The CDR3 DNA is TGCAGCGTTGCAGGGGGCAGTCAGGAAAAACTGTTTTTT. Translated: CSVAGGSQEKLFF.